Listed below are T cell receptor beta chains from one sample, sequenced in a study of post-analysis software for immune sequencing data. Via MiXCR, TCRdb re-called the PCR reads, giving one row per CDR3 protein. The table shows 250,000 to 300,000 distinct CDR3 sequences, with about 38% occurring only once. Source material: blood. The source of these receptors is a girl under 18 with multiple sclerosis. Each CDR3 is given with its conserved first and last residue. The D gene is left open where the match is weak. Clone size is not always given. Where it is, it says once, few, many or a class for expanded clones.

d_call j_call v_call clone_size cdr3_nt cdr3_aa
. TRBJ1-4 TRBV20-1 . TGCAGTGCTAGAGACCCCCGGGACCTTAATGAAAAACTGTTTTTT CSARDPRDLNEKLFF
TRBD2 TRBJ2-7 TRBV6-2/TRBV6-3 . TGTGCCAGCAGTTATGGCGGGGGACCATACGAGCAGTACTTC CASSYGGGPYEQYF
TRBD2 TRBJ2-5 TRBV11-2 . TGTGCCAGCAGCCAACCTCAGGGACTAGCGGGGGGGGAGACCCAGTACTTC CASSQPQGLAGGETQYF
. TRBJ2-3 TRBV12-3/TRBV12-4 . TGTGCCAGCAGTTTTTATACTAGCACAGATACGCAGTATTTT CASSFYTSTDTQYF
. TRBJ1-2 TRBV19 once TGTGCCAGCACGACCGTGGCTAACTATGGCTACACCTTC CASTTVANYGYTF
. TRBJ2-1 TRBV7-2 . TGTGCCAGCAGCCGCCCCGGACAGATCTCCTACAATGAGCAGTTCTTC CASSRPGQISYNEQFF
. TRBJ2-1 TRBV7-9 . TGTGCCAGCAGCTTCTCCGGGGGTTCCTACAATGGGCAGTTCTTC CASSFSGGSYNGQFF
. TRBJ1-1 TRBV25-1 . TGTGCCAGCAGTGATGGAGGGCCCACTGAAGCTTTCTTT CASSDGGPTEAFF
TRBD2 TRBJ2-3 TRBV4-1 many TGCGCCAGCAGCCAATCGGGACTAGCGAATACTCAAGATACGCAGTATTTT CASSQSGLANTQDTQYF
TRBD1 TRBJ1-1 TRBV27 . TGTGCCAGCAGTTTAGTGAGACAGGGATGGAGCACTGAAGCTTTCTTT CASSLVRQGWSTEAFF
. TRBJ1-4 TRBV12-3/TRBV12-4 . TGTGCCAGCAGTTCGGCCCCGGCTGATGAAAAACGGTTTTTT CASSSAPADEKRFF
. TRBJ1-1 TRBV4-3 . TGCGCCAGCAGCCAAGATTGGACTGGGACTGAAGCTTTCTTT CASSQDWTGTEAFF
. TRBJ1-5 TRBV28 . TGTGCCAGCAGCCGACAGGATAGCAATCAGCCCCAGCATTTT CASSRQDSNQPQHF
. TRBJ2-3 TRBV5-5 many TGTGCCAGCAGCCCCAAAGAGGGCCGGGATACGCAGTATTTT CASSPKEGRDTQYF
TRBD1 TRBJ2-3 TRBV18 many TGTGCCAGCTCTCCGACAGGGGTCCCTGGAGATACGCAGTATTTT CASSPTGVPGDTQYF
. TRBJ2-1 TRBV12-3/TRBV12-4 . TGTGCCAGCAGTTTCTCCGGGGGCAATGAGCAGTTCTTC CASSFSGGNEQFF
TRBD2 TRBJ2-7 TRBV27 . TGTGCCAGCAGTTTATCCTTACTAGCGGGAGGGCCGGGGCAGTACTTC CASSLSLLAGGPGQYF
TRBD2 TRBJ2-7 TRBV20-1 . TGCAGTGCTAGAGATGGGGGGGGCTACGAGCAGTACTTC CSARDGGGYEQYF
. TRBJ2-2 TRBV15 . TGTGCCGCCAAAGAGGGACGGAACACCGGGGAGCTGTTTTTT CAAKEGRNTGELFF
TRBD1 TRBJ1-5 TRBV15 many TGTGCCACCAGCAGAGGGGACAGGGCGGGAGATCAGCCCCAGCATTTT CATSRGDRAGDQPQHF
. TRBJ2-1 TRBV7-9 few TGTGCCGGGCGGGGGCGGGGGACCTCCTACAATGAGCAGTTCTTC CAGRGRGTSYNEQFF
TRBD2 TRBJ2-1 TRBV7-3 . TGTGCCAGCAGCTTATCTAGCGGGAAAAACTATGAGCAGTTCTTC CASSLSSGKNYEQFF
. TRBJ1-5 TRBV3-1 many TGTGCCAGCAGCACGGACACGGCTATGCATTTT CASSTDTAMHF
. TRBJ2-2 TRBV7-9 . TGTGCCAGCAGCTTCCAGGCAGTCACCGGGGAGCTGTTTTTT CASSFQAVTGELFF
TRBD1 TRBJ1-2 TRBV27 many TGTGCCACCGAGGACAGGGAGAACTATGGCTACACCTTC CATEDRENYGYTF
TRBD1 TRBJ2-1 TRBV20-1 many TGCAGTGCAACCGGGACAGGTAACTACAATGAGCAGTTCTTC CSATGTGNYNEQFF
. TRBJ1-5 TRBV12-3/TRBV12-4 many TGTGCCAGCACTAATTCGGTGCGTCAGCCCCAGCATTTT CASTNSVRQPQHF
TRBD1 TRBJ1-1 TRBV18 many TGTGCCAGCTCACCAGATAGACAGGGGCAGAAAACAACTGAAGCTTTCTTT CASSPDRQGQKTTEAFF
. TRBJ1-2 TRBV6-2/TRBV6-3 many TGTGCCAGCAGTTCGGATGGGGGCTACACCTTC CASSSDGGYTF
TRBD1 TRBJ1-4 TRBV2 . TGTGCCAGCCGGTTGGGACAGGGTGACGAAAAACGGTTTTTT CASRLGQGDEKRFF
. TRBJ2-1 TRBV18 many TGTGCCAGCTCAGTCAGCGGAAACAATGAGCAGTTCTTC CASSVSGNNEQFF
. TRBJ1-3 TRBV7-8 . TGTGCCAGCAGCTTAGGGATGGTCGCTGGAAACACCATATATTTT CASSLGMVAGNTIYF
. TRBJ2-2 TRBV13 . TGTGCCAGCAGCTCTGTCAGGGGCACCGGGGAGCTGTTTTTT CASSSVRGTGELFF
TRBD1 TRBJ2-3 TRBV12-3/TRBV12-4 once TGTGCCAGCGGAGACAGGGAAGATACGCAGTATTTT CASGDREDTQYF
. TRBJ2-7 TRBV5-4 few TGTGCCAGCAGCTTAACCGACAGGACCCCCTCCTACGAGCAGTACTTC CASSLTDRTPSYEQYF
. TRBJ2-6 TRBV11-1 many TGTGCCAGCAGCTTGGGGGCGAGTGGGGCCAACGTCCTGACTTTC CASSLGASGANVLTF
TRBD1 TRBJ2-4 TRBV28 many TGTGCCAGCAGTACGGGACAGACGATGGACATTCAGTACTTC CASSTGQTMDIQYF
. TRBJ2-1 TRBV12-3/TRBV12-4 . TGTGCCAGCAGTCCGCCCCCTGACAATGAGCAGTTCTTC CASSPPPDNEQFF
. TRBJ2-1 TRBV20-1 . TGCAGTGCTACCCACCAGGGGACTCTTCACAATGAGCAGTTCTTC CSATHQGTLHNEQFF
. TRBJ1-2 TRBV5-6 few TGTGCCAGCAGCTTGGAGAGACGGCAACAGTACACCTTC CASSLERRQQYTF
TRBD1 TRBJ2-7 TRBV5-1 few TGCGCCAGCAGCGACGGACAGGGAGCCTACGAGCAGTACTTC CASSDGQGAYEQYF